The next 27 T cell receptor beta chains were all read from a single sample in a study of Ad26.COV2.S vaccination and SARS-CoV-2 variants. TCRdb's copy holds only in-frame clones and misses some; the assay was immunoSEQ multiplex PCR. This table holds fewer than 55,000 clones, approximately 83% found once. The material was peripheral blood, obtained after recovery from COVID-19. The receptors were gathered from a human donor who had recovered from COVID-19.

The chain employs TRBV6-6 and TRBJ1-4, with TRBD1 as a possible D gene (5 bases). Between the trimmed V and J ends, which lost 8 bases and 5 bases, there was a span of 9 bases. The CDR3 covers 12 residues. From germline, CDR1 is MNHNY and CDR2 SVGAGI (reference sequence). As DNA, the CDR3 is TGTGCCAGCGGCAGGGCGAATGAAAAACTGTTTTTT. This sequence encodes CASGRANEKLFF.

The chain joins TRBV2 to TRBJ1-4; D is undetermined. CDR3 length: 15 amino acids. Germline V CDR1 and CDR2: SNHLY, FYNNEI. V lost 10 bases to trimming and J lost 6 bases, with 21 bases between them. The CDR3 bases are TGTGCCACCCGCCCAAACTGGGGAGGAGATGAAAAACTGTTTTTT. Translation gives CATRPNWGGDEKLFF.

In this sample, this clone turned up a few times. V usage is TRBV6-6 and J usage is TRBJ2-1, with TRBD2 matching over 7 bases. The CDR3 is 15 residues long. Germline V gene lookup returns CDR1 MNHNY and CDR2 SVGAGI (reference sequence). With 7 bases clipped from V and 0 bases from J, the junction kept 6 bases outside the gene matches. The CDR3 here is CASIKAGISYNEQFF. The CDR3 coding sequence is TGTGCCAGCATAAAAGCGGGGATCTCCTACAATGAGCAGTTCTTC.

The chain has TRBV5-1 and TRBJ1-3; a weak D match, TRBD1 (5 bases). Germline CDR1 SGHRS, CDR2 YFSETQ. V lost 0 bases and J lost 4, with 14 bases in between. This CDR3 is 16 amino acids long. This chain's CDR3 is CASSLEVAGRGNTIYF. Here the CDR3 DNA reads TGCGCCAGCAGCTTGGAGGTGGCAGGGAGGGGAAACACCATATATTTT.

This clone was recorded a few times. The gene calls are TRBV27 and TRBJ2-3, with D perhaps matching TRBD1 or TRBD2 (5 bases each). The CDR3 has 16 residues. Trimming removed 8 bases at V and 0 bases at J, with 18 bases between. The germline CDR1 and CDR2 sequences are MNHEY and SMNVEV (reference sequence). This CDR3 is CASSPSGTASTDTQYF. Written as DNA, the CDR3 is TGTGCCAGCTCCCCTTCTGGGACGGCTAGCACAGATACGCAGTATTTT.

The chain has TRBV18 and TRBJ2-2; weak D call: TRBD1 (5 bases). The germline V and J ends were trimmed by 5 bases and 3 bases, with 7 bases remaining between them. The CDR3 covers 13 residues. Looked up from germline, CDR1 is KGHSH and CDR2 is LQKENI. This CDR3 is CASSSRDTGELFF. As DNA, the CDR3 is TGTGCCAGCTCAAGCAGGGACACCGGGGAGCTGTTTTTT.

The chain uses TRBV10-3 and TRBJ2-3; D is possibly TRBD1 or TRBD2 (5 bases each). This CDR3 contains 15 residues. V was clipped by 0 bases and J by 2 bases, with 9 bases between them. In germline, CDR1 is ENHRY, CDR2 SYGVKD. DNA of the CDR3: TGTGCCATCAGTGAGTCGAAGGGGACCACAGATACGCAGTATTTT. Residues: CAISESKGTTDTQYF.

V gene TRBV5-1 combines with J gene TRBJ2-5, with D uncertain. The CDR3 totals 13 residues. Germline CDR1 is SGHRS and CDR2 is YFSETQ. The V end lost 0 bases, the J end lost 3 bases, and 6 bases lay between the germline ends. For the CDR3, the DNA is TGCGCCAGCAGCTTGGTCTCGGAAGAGACCCAGTACTTC. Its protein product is CASSLVSEETQYF.

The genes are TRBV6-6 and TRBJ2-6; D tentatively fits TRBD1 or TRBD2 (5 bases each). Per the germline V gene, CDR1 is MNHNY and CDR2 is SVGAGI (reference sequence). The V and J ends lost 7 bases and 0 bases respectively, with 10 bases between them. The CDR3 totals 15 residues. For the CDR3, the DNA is TGTGCCAGCACCCCTGGGGGCTCTGGGGCCAACGTCCTGACTTTC. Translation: CASTPGGSGANVLTF.

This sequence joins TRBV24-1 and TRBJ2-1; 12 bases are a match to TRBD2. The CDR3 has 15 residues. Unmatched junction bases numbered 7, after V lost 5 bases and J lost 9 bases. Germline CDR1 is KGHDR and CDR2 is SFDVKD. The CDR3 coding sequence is TGTGCCACCAGTGGCAGACTAGCGGGAGTGACTGAGCAGTTCTTC. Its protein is CATSGRLAGVTEQFF.

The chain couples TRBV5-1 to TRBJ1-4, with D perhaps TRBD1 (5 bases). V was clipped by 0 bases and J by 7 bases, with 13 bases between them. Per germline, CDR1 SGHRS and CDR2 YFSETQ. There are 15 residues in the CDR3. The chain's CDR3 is CASSLGPGGGEKLFF. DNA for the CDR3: TGCGCCAGCAGCTTGGGTCCCGGGGGAGGTGAAAAACTGTTTTTT.

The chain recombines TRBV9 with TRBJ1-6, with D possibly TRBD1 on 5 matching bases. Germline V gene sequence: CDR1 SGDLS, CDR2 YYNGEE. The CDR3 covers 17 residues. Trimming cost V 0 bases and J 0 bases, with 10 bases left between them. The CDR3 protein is CASSVGQGPSYNSPLHF. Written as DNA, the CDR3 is TGTGCCAGCAGCGTAGGGCAGGGTCCCTCCTATAATTCACCCCTCCACTTT.

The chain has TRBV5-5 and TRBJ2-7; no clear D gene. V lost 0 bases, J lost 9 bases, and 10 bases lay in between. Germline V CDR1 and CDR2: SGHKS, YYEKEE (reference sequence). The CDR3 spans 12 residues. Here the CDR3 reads CASSLVDEWQYF. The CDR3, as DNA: TGTGCCAGCAGCTTGGTCGATGAGTGGCAGTACTTC.

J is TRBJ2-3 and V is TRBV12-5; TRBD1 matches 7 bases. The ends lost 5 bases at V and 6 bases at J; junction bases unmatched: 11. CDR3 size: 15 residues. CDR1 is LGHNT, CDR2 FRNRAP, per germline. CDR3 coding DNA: TGTGCTAGTGGTCCCCCCTCGACAGGGAAGGATACGCAGTATTTT. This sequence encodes CASGPPSTGKDTQYF.

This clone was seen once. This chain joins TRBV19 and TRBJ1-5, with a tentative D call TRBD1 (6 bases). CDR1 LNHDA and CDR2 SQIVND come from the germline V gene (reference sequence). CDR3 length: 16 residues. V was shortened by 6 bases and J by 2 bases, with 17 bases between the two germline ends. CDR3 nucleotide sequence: TGTGCCAGTAGACCAGGGGACCCGGGGGGCAATCAGCCCCAGCATTTT. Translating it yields CASRPGDPGGNQPQHF.

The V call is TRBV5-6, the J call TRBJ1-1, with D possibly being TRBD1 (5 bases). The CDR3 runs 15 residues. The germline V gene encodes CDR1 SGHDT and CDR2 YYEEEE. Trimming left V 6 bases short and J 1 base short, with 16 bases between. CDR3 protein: CASKAGWGTNTEAFF. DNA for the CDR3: TGTGCCAGCAAGGCAGGGTGGGGGACGAACACTGAAGCTTTCTTT.

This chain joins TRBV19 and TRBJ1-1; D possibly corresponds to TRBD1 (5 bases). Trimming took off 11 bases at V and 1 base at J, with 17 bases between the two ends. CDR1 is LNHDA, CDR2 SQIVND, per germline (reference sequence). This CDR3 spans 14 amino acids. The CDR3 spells CASVVGGSNTEAFF. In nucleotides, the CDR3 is TGTGCCTCGGTAGTCGGGGGATCGAACACTGAAGCTTTCTTT.

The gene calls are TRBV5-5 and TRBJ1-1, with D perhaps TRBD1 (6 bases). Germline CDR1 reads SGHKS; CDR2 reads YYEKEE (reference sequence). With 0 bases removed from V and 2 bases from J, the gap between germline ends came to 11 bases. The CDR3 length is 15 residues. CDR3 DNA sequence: TGTGCCAGCAGCTTGGCTCTACAGGGTAACACTGAAGCTTTCTTT. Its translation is CASSLALQGNTEAFF.

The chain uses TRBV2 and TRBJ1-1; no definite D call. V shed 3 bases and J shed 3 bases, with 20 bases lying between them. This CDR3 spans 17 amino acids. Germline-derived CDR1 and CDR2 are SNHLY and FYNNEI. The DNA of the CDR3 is TGTGCCAGCAGTGATGCCAGGAGTTCCACAACACACACTGAAGCTTTCTTT. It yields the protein CASSDARSSTTHTEAFF.

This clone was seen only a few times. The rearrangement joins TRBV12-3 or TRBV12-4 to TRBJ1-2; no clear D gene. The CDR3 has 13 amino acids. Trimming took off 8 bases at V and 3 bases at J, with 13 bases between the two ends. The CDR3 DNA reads TGTGCCAGCGGCGGGTGGGAGGACTATGGCTACACCTTC. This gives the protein CASGGWEDYGYTF.

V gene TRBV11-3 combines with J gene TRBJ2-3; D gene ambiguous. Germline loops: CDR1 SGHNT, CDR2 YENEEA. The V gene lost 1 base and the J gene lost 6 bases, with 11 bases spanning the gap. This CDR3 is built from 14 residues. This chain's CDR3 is CASSLAGEVDTQYF. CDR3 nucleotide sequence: TGTGCCAGCAGCTTAGCTGGCGAGGTGGATACGCAGTATTTT.

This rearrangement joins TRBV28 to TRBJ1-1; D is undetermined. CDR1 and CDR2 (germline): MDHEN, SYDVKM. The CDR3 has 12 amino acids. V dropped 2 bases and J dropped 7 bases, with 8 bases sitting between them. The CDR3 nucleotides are TGTGCCAGCAGTTTAAGGATTGGTGAAGCTTTCTTT. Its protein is CASSLRIGEAFF.

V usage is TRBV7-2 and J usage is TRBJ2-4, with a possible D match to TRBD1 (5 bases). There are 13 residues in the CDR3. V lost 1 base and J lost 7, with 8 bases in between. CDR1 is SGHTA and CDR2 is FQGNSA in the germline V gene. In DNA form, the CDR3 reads TGTGCCAGCAGCTTAGGGGGCTATAACATTCAGTACTTC. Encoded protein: CASSLGGYNIQYF.

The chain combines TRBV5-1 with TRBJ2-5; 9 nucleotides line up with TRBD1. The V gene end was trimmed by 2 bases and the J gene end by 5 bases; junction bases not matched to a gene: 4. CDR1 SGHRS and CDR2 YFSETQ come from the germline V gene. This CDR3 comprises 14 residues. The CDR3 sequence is CASSLTTGGETQYF. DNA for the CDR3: TGCGCCAGCAGCTTAACGACAGGGGGGGAGACCCAGTACTTC.

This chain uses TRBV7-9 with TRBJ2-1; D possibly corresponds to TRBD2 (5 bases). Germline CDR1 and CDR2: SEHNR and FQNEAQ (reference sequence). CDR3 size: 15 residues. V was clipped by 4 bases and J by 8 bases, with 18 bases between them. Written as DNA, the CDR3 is TGTGCCAGCAGCTCCGAACGGGGTTTTGCCCATGAGCAGTTCTTC. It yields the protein CASSSERGFAHEQFF.

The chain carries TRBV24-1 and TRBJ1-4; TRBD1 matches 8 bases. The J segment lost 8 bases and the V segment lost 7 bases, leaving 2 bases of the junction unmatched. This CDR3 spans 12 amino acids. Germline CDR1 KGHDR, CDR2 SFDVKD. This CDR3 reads CATRGQGEKLFF. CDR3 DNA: TGTGCCACCAGAGGACAGGGAGAAAAACTGTTTTTT.

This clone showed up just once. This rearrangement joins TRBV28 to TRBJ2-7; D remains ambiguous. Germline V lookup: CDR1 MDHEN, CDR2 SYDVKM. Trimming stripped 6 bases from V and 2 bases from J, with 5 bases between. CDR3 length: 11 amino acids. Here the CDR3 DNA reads TGTGCCAGCAGCCTTACCTACGAGCAGTACTTC. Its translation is CASSLTYEQYF. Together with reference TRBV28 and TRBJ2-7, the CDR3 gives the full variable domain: DVKVTQSSRYLVKRTGEKVFLECVQDMDHENMFWYRQDPGLGLRLIYFSYDVKMKEKGDIPEGYSVSREKKERFSLILESASTNQTSMYLCASSLTYEQYFGPGTRLTVT.